Sequencing of this T cell receptor beta chain was carried out in a study of T cell repertoires in cytomegalovirus infection. Study background: Shared public TCR beta signatures pointed to both CMV infection and a matching HLA type. Points from the study as a whole: CMV carriers with the relevant HLA were identified by cumulative public TCR beta family frequency. HLA-C-restricted CMV clonotypes gave the most frequent clonotype in two of eight donors.

V lost 6 bases, J lost 2 bases, and 17 bases lay in between. The CDR3 is 16 residues long. This clonotype was counted many times. What it recognizes is unknown. One entry per CDR3 protein results from TCRdb running MiXCR on the reads. The sample holds about 400,000 distinct CDR3 sequences, about 35% seen once. The sequencing used cultured PBMCs, collected from culture after CMV antigen stimulation. This clonotype was sampled from a human donor in good health (CMV status not recorded). Some clones in this sample may be carry-over from other donors' samples. The chain couples TRBV12-3 or TRBV12-4 to TRBJ1-5; D not resolved. This CDR3 is CASSPRPNRGNQPQHF. The CDR3 DNA reads TGTGCCAGCAGCCCTCGACCTAACCGAGGCAATCAGCCCCAGCATTTT.